The 9 T cell receptor beta chains in this list originate from one sample, sequenced in a study of blood T cell repertoires in COVID-19. Libraries were prepared by immunoSEQ multiplex PCR; TCRdb keeps only in-frame clonotypes and omits some of them. The table has approximately 100,000 clones, 80% to 95% seen once. The sequenced sample consisted of peripheral blood. The receptors were gathered from a man in his sixties or seventies with acute or convalescent COVID-19.

The chain recombines TRBV5-1 with TRBJ2-1, with TRBD2 identical over 8 bases. The CDR3 loop spans 15 amino acids. The germline CDR1 and CDR2 sequences are SGHRS and YFSETQ. Unmatched junction bases numbered 12, after V lost 4 bases and J lost 9 bases. CDR3 coding DNA: TGCGCCAGCAGCCCCCTCGAGCGGGGGTCCTTTGAGCAGTTCTTC. It translates to CASSPLERGSFEQFF.

The rearrangement joins TRBV25-1 to TRBJ2-3, with D maybe TRBD2 (6 bases). The CDR3 spans 16 residues. Trimming took off 6 bases at V and 6 bases at J, with 22 bases between the two ends. Per the germline V gene, CDR1 is MGHDK and CDR2 is SYGVNS. CDR3 in DNA: TGTGCCAGCAGGGCAACCGGGACTGGGCGTTGGGATACGCAGTATTTT. Encoded protein: CASRATGTGRWDTQYF.

The chain links TRBV7-3 to TRBJ1-2; D gene uncertain. Per the germline V gene, CDR1 is SGHTA and CDR2 is FQGTGA. The germline V and J ends were trimmed by 0 bases and 10 bases, with 12 bases remaining between them. The CDR3 is 13 amino acids. The chain's CDR3 is CASSLTPGSDYTF. For the CDR3, the DNA is TGTGCCAGCAGCTTAACCCCGGGTTCAGACTACACCTTC.

This sequence joins TRBV14 and TRBJ1-6; 7 bases match TRBD1. The CDR3 totals 15 residues. CDR1 is SGHDN, CDR2 FVKESK, per germline. V lost 0 bases to trimming and J lost 11 bases; unmatched junction nucleotides: 7. The CDR3 loop reads CASSQDLNRGTPLHF. For the CDR3, the DNA is TGTGCCAGCAGCCAAGATCTAAACAGGGGCACACCCCTCCACTTT.

The V gene is TRBV30, the J gene TRBJ2-3; 8 bases match TRBD1. The CDR3 loop spans 15 amino acids. V was clipped by 2 bases and J by 2 bases; unmatched bases: 6. The germline V gene has CDR1 GTSNPN and CDR2 SVGIG (reference sequence). CDR3 coding DNA: TGTGCCTGGAGTTTTACAGGGGGTCCCACAGATACGCAGTATTTT. Its translation is CAWSFTGGPTDTQYF.

This chain uses TRBV10-2 with TRBJ1-4; possible D gene TRBD1, 5 bases. The CDR3 runs to 14 residues. V lost 4 bases and J lost 8, with 14 bases in between. Germline CDR1 reads WSHSY; CDR2 reads SAAADI. The chain's CDR3 is CASSGGTWKEKLFF. As DNA, the CDR3 is TGCGCCAGCAGTGGTGGGACTTGGAAGGAAAAACTGTTTTTT.

The V call is TRBV27, the J call TRBJ1-2; D gene ambiguous. Looked up from germline, CDR1 is MNHEY and CDR2 is SMNVEV (reference sequence). Between the trimmed V and J ends, which lost 0 bases and 8 bases, there was a span of 19 bases. The CDR3 runs to 16 residues. CDR3 in DNA: TGTGCCAGCAGTTTATCGGCAGGATTTAAACGGTTGGGCTACACCTTC. Amino acid sequence: CASSLSAGFKRLGYTF.

This chain uses TRBV11-2 with TRBJ1-4; 10 bases align to TRBD1. Losses at the gene ends were 5 bases for V and 7 bases for J; bases not matched to a gene: 13. CDR3 length: 17 amino acids. Germline values: CDR1 SGHAT, CDR2 FQNNGV. CDR3 DNA sequence: TGTGCCAGCAGCACATCCTTCTACCGGGACAGGGGTGAAAAACTGTTTTTT. Translated, it gives CASSTSFYRDRGEKLFF. Full variable domain (outside the CDR3, taken from reference TRBV11-2 and TRBJ1-4): EAGVAQSPRYKIIEKRQSVAFWCNPISGHATLYWYQQILGQGPKLLIQFQNNGVVDDSQLPKDRFSAERLKGVDSTLKIQPAKLEDSAVYLCASSTSFYRDRGEKLFFGSGTQLSVL.

The sample holds a few counts of this clone. V usage is TRBV5-1 and J usage is TRBJ2-3; 8 nucleotides agree with TRBD1. The CDR3 totals 14 residues. V was pared by 2 bases and J by 4 bases, with 3 bases of the junction left unmatched. Germline V lookup: CDR1 SGHRS, CDR2 YFSETQ. The CDR3: CASSLTGGPDTQYF. CDR3 DNA sequence: TGCGCCAGCAGCTTAACAGGGGGGCCAGATACGCAGTATTTT.